This T cell receptor beta chain was identified during a study of T cell responses to AZD1222 COVID-19 vaccine. Produced via immunoSEQ multiplex PCR; TCRdb's table is partial and in-frame only. The sample yields about 85,000 clones, under 95% seen once. The germline V gene encodes CDR1 MDHEN and CDR2 SYDVKM. V lost 3 bases, J lost 0 bases, and 5 bases lay in between. This CDR3 region has 13 residues. The TCR was taken from an adult who received the AZD1222 COVID-19 vaccine. The sample was peripheral blood, taken 28 days after the second AZD1222 dose. The chain uses TRBV28 and TRBJ1-1, with unresolved D. The DNA for the CDR3 is TGTGCCAGCAGTTTTATTTTGAACACTGAAGCTTTCTTT. Its protein is CASSFILNTEAFF.